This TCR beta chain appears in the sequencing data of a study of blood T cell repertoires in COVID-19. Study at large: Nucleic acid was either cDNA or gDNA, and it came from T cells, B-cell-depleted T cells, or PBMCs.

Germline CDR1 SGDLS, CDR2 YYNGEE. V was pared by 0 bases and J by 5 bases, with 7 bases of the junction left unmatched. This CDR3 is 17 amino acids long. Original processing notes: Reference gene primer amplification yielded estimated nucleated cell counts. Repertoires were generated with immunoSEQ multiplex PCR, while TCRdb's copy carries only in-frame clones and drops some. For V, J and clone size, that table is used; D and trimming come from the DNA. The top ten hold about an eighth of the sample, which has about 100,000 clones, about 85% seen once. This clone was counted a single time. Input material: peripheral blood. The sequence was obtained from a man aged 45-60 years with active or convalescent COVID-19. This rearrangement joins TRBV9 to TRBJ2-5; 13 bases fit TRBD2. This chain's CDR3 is CASSVGGTSGILETQYF. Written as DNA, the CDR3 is TGTGCCAGCAGCGTAGGGGGGACTAGCGGGATACTCGAGACCCAGTACTTC.